A single sample is the source of the 21 T cell receptor beta chains below, sequenced in a study of liver allograft versus peripheral blood T cells. Across the study: Repertoires from peripheral blood of liver transplant recipients were compared with those inside their transplanted livers.

TCRdb reprocessed the reads with MiXCR, giving one entry per CDR3 protein. The table has a few thousand distinct CDR3 sequences, about a sixth seen once; the top ten hold more than 15%. The receptors come from a human patient who had a liver transplant. Some T cells here may be from the graft donor.

The V gene is TRBV13, the J gene TRBJ2-5; no firm D call. Germline-derived CDR1 and CDR2 are PRHDT and FYEKMQ (reference sequence). The CDR3 runs 13 residues. The V and J ends lost 2 bases and 2 bases respectively, with 6 bases between them. In DNA form, the CDR3 reads TGTGCCAGCAGCTTACCTTTTCAAGAGACCCAGTACTTC. Translated: CASSLPFQETQYF. The entire variable domain, with the rest obtained from reference TRBV13 and TRBJ2-5, is as follows: AAGVIQSPRHLIKEKRETATLKCYPIPRHDTVYWYQQGPGQDPQFLISFYEKMQSDKGSIPDRFSAQQFSDYHSELNMSSLELGDSALYFCASSLPFQETQYFGPGTRLLVL.

A word on this clonotype: The conserved final phenylalanine or tryptophan is absent from the CDR3, which likely points to a read error. This chain connects TRBV2 to TRBJ1-2, with TRBD1 matching 9 bases. In germline, CDR1 is SNHLY, CDR2 FYNNEI. The CDR3 has 12 amino acids. Germline trimming cut 10 bases from V and 4 bases from J; bases unmatched to any gene: 4. The CDR3 sequence is CATLTGGYGYTS. For the CDR3, the DNA is TGTGCCACCCTGACAGGGGGCTATGGCTACACCTCC.

This clonotype was observed a few times. J is TRBJ2-3 and V is TRBV7-9; D is perhaps TRBD1 (5 bases). The V gene's germline CDR1 is SEHNR and CDR2 FQNEAQ (reference sequence). Trimming took off 0 bases at V and 0 bases at J, with 7 bases between the two ends. The CDR3 is 15 residues long. The CDR3 protein is CASSLATGSTDTQYF. Written as DNA, the CDR3 is TGTGCCAGCAGCTTAGCAACAGGCAGCACAGATACGCAGTATTTT.

There are many counts of this clonotype. The genes are TRBV27 and TRBJ2-3, with TRBD2 identical over 14 bases. Germline V gene sequence: CDR1 MNHEY, CDR2 SMNVEV (reference sequence). The CDR3 has 17 residues. With V trimmed by 3 bases and J by 3 bases, 5 bases remained unmatched. CDR3 protein: CASSLTSGRAITDTQYF. As DNA, the CDR3 is TGTGCCAGCAGTTTGACTAGCGGGAGGGCCATAACAGATACGCAGTATTTT.

In regard to this clonotype: A much bigger clone sits one base away, suggesting this may be a read error. This chain joins TRBV27 and TRBJ2-5; D assignment may be TRBD1 or TRBD2 (6 bases each). Germline V lookup: CDR1 MNHEY, CDR2 SMNVEV (reference sequence). The length of the CDR3 is 14 residues. The CDR3 bases are TGTGCCAGCAGTTTCACATCTAGGGGGGAGATCCAGTACTTC. Protein product: CASSFTSRGEIQYF.

In the case of this clonotype: A read error may explain this, as a much larger clone is one base away. This chain uses TRBV11-3 with TRBJ2-7; 14 nucleotides align to TRBD2. CDR3 length equals 20 residues. Germline V CDR1 and CDR2: SGHNT, YENEEA. The CDR3 DNA reads as TGTGCCCGCAGCTTATCAAGGTCCTTCTTGACTAGCGGGGGGGTTTACGAGCAGTACTTC. This encodes CARSLSRSFLTSGGVYEQYF.

The V and J genes are TRBV19 and TRBJ1-1, with D hard to call. The germline V and J ends were trimmed by 2 bases and 0 bases, with 4 bases remaining between them. Germline CDR1 is LNHDA and CDR2 is SQIVND (reference sequence). CDR3 size: 13 residues. The CDR3 coding sequence is TGTGCCAGTAGTATAAGTTTGAACACTGAAGCTTTCTTT. Its translation: CASSISLNTEAFF.

This clonotype is medium-sized. The V call is TRBV28, the J call TRBJ2-7, with D perhaps matching TRBD2 (5 bases). Germline CDR1 MDHEN, CDR2 SYDVKM. This CDR3 region has 13 residues. V lost 6 bases, J lost 3 bases, and 12 bases lay in between. The chain's CDR3 is CASSKADRYEQYF. CDR3 nucleotides: TGTGCCAGCAGCAAAGCGGACCGCTACGAGCAGTACTTC.

This clonotype is medium-sized by share. This sequence joins TRBV28 and TRBJ2-7; 8 nucleotides line up with TRBD1. The CDR3 covers 16 residues. The trim removed 5 bases at V and 4 bases at J, leaving 13 bases unmatched. Germline V gives CDR1 MDHEN, CDR2 SYDVKM. The CDR3, as DNA: TGTGCCAGCAGTACCCTGGACAGGGAATCTCGTTACGAGCAGTACTTC. This codes for CASSTLDRESRYEQYF. Together with reference TRBV28 and TRBJ2-7, the CDR3 gives the full variable domain: DVKVTQSSRYLVKRTGEKVFLECVQDMDHENMFWYRQDPGLGLRLIYFSYDVKMKEKGDIPEGYSVSREKKERFSLILESASTNQTSMYLCASSTLDRESRYEQYFGPGTRLTVT.

This clonotype is medium-sized in the sample. This chain links TRBV27 with TRBJ2-1, with a possible D match to TRBD2 (5 bases). The CDR3 covers 16 residues. Germline CDR1 and CDR2: MNHEY and SMNVEV (reference sequence). The V end was cut by 2 bases, the J end by 5 bases, with 16 bases between. CDR3 residues: CASSLDQARGNNEQFF. As DNA, the CDR3 is TGTGCCAGCAGTTTAGACCAGGCCCGAGGGAACAATGAGCAGTTCTTC.

Here the CDR3 reads CASTRTGLAGATGELFF. For the CDR3, the DNA is TGTGCCAGCACCCGAACCGGGCTAGCGGGAGCCACCGGGGAGCTGTTTTTT. The rearrangement joins TRBV7-3 to TRBJ2-2; 10 bases are shared with TRBD2. J lost 4 bases, V lost 7 bases, and 12 bases had no gene match. Germline V CDR1 and CDR2: SGHTA, FQGTGA. CDR3 length: 17 residues.

This clonotype is termed medium-sized. The chain is built from TRBV27 and TRBJ2-6; D is tentatively TRBD1 or TRBD2 (5 bases each). CDR1 and CDR2 from the germline V gene are MNHEY and SMNVEV (reference sequence). The V end lost 2 bases, the J end lost 8 bases, and 7 bases lay between the germline ends. CDR3 length: 13 residues. CDR3 sequence (DNA): TGTGCCAGCAGTTTAATGGGACCCAACGTCCTGACTTTC. This translates into CASSLMGPNVLTF.

This clonotype is classed as medium-sized. This chain uses TRBV10-3 with TRBJ2-1; D is unresolved. There are 15 residues in the CDR3. Germline CDR1 is ENHRY and CDR2 is SYGVKD. V dropped 2 bases and J dropped 5 bases, with 13 bases sitting between them. DNA of the CDR3: TGTGCCATCAGTGAGGTAATAGAAGGTGACAATGAGCAGTTCTTC. It codes for CAISEVIEGDNEQFF.

This clonotype is categorized as medium-sized. The rearrangement joins TRBV27 to TRBJ1-2; TRBD1 aligns across 8 bases. Trimming took 5 bases from V and 3 from J; bases not matched to a gene: 2. Germline CDR1 and CDR2: MNHEY and SMNVEV (reference sequence). The CDR3 contains 13 residues. The CDR3 DNA is TGTGCCAGCAGTCCACAGGGGGACTATGGCTACACCTTC. Its protein product is CASSPQGDYGYTF.

This clonotype is deemed medium-sized (0.01 to 0.1%). The chain has TRBV12-3 or TRBV12-4 and TRBJ1-2; perhaps TRBD1 as D (6 bases). The CDR3 extends over 16 amino acids. Trimming stripped 4 bases from V and 4 bases from J, with 19 bases between. The DNA for the CDR3 is TGTGCCAGCAGTTCAGGGGTAGCAGACGTAGTCTATGGCTACACCTTC. This gives the protein CASSSGVADVVYGYTF.

On this clonotype: This is likely an artifact of a read error, given a far larger clone one base away. The CDR3, as DNA: TGTGCCAGCAGCCTAACCAGCGGGACAGTAAATTCACTCCTCCACTTT. It is translated as CASSLTSGTVNSLLHF. The chain combines TRBV6-6 with TRBJ1-6; 7 positions agree with TRBD1. The CDR3 contains 16 residues. Looked up from germline, CDR1 is MNHNY and CDR2 is SVGAGI (reference sequence).

This clonotype was detected only a few times. This sequence joins TRBV28 and TRBJ2-7; TRBD2 is a possible D gene (6 bases). Germline lookup yields CDR1 MDHEN and CDR2 SYDVKM. CDR3 length: 16 amino acids. V shed 3 bases and J shed 3 bases, with 18 bases lying between them. CDR3 sequence: CASSFQMGAGYYEQYF. In nucleotides, the CDR3 is TGTGCCAGCAGTTTCCAAATGGGAGCGGGCTACTACGAGCAGTACTTC.

With respect to this clonotype: A far larger clone is a single base away, which makes a read error likely. V usage is TRBV6-6 and J usage is TRBJ2-1; 7 bases are shared with TRBD2. The CDR3 contains 13 residues. The V gene end was trimmed by 4 bases and the J gene end by 10 bases; junction bases not matched to a gene: 7. Germline CDR1 reads MNHNY; CDR2 reads SVGAGI (reference sequence). As DNA, the CDR3 is TGTGCCAGCAGTTCCGGGACTATGAGCGAGCAGTTCTTC. Translating gives CASSSGTMSEQFF.

This clonotype is medium-sized. The CDR3 DNA is TGTGCCAGTTGGACCTACGCGGGAGGGCCGTACGAGCAGTACTTC. This encodes CASWTYAGGPYEQYF. The rearrangement joins TRBV28 to TRBJ2-7, with 9 bases fitting TRBD2. The germline CDR1 and CDR2 sequences are MDHEN and SYDVKM. The CDR3 extends over 15 amino acids. V was clipped by 9 bases and J by 4 bases; unmatched bases: 13. Using reference TRBV28 and TRBJ2-7 for the parts outside the CDR3, the full variable domain is DVKVTQSSRYLVKRTGEKVFLECVQDMDHENMFWYRQDPGLGLRLIYFSYDVKMKEKGDIPEGYSVSREKKERFSLILESASTNQTSMYLCASWTYAGGPYEQYFGPGTRLTVT.

By proportion, this clonotype is medium-sized. The chain links TRBV5-6 to TRBJ1-2; weak D call: TRBD1 (6 bases). The CDR3 is made up of 13 amino acids. Per the germline V gene, CDR1 is SGHDT and CDR2 is YYEEEE. The V and J ends lost 0 bases and 4 bases respectively, with 7 bases between them. The CDR3 coding sequence is TGTGCCAGCAGCTTGGAGGGGGTCTATGGCTACACCTTC. Its translation is CASSLEGVYGYTF.

This clonotype was found many times. The V gene is TRBV15, the J gene TRBJ2-3; 7 nucleotides align to TRBD2. Germline values: CDR1 LNHNV, CDR2 YYDKDF (reference sequence). The CDR3 contains 15 residues. V gave up 3 bases and J gave up 3 bases; unmatched junction bases: 6. The CDR3 DNA is TGTGCCACCAGCAGCTGGGGGGGGGAGACAGATACGCAGTATTTT. It encodes CATSSWGGETDTQYF. Looking up the rest from reference TRBV15 and TRBJ2-3 gives the full variable domain: DAMVIQNPRYQVTQFGKPVTLSCSQTLNHNVMYWYQQKSSQAPKLLFHYYDKDFNNEADTPDNFQSRRPNTSFCFLDIRSPGLGDTAMYLCATSSWGGETDTQYFGPGTRLTVL.